This TCR beta chain was sequenced in a study of T cells in Graves' hyperthyroidism and ophthalmopathy. The CDR3 length is 12 residues. V was pared by 2 bases and J by 15 bases, with 14 bases between. Germline loops: CDR1 MNHNS, CDR2 SASEGT. Researchers took RNA transcripts and amplified the TCR beta CDR3 regions from them. First-round RT-PCR of the TCR CDR3 relied on the HTBI primer set. TCRdb re-called the multiplex PCR reads through MiXCR, storing one row per CDR3 protein. The sample shows fewer than 650,000 distinct CDR3 sequences, approximately 15% of them seen only once. This sequence was found in a woman between 25 and 40 years old with Graves' hyperthyroidism that later progressed to Graves' ophthalmopathy. The sample taken for sequencing was blood. This chain links TRBV6-1 with TRBJ1-3; no definite D call. CDR3 region: CASSELATSQYF. The CDR3 DNA reads TGTGCCAGCAGTGAACTAGCGACTTCTCAATATTTT.